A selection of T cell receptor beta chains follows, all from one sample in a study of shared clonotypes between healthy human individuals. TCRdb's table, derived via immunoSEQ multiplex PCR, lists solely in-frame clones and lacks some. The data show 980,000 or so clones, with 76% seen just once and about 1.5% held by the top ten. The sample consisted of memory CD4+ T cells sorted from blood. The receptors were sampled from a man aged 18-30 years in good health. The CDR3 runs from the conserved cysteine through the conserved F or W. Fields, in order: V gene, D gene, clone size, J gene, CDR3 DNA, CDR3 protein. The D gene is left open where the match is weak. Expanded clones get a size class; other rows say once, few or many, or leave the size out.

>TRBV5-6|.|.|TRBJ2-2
TGTGCCAGCAGCTCCATATGGGGCCGAAACACCGGGGAGCTGTTTTTT
CASSSIWGRNTGELFF
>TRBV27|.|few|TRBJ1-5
TGTGCCAGCAGGTCAGGTGGGGGTAGCAATCAGCCCCAGCATTTT
CASRSGGGSNQPQHF
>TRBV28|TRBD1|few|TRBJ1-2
TGTGCCAGCAGCCGTAGTACGACAGGGAAGGGCTACACCTTC
CASSRSTTGKGYTF
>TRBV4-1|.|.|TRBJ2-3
TGCGCCAGCAGCCAAGGGATGGGTTTGGGCACAGATACGCAGTATTTT
CASSQGMGLGTDTQYF
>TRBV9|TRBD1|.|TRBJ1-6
TGTGCCAGCAGCGTAACCGGACAGGGTAGTTCACCCCTCCACTTT
CASSVTGQGSSPLHF
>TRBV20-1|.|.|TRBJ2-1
TGCAGTGCTAGGGACAATGAGCAGTTCTTC
CSARDNEQFF
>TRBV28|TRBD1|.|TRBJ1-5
TGTGCCAGCAGGGGCGGGACAGCTCTTTATAGCAATCAGCCCCAGCATTTT
CASRGGTALYSNQPQHF
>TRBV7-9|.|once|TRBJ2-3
TGTGCCGGCAGCTTCGGAACAGATACGCAGTATTTT
CAGSFGTDTQYF
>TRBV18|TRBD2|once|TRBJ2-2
TGTGCCAGCTTCCGGACTAGCGGGAGTAGCACCGGGGAGCTGTTTTTT
CASFRTSGSSTGELFF
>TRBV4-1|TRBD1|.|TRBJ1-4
TGCGCCAGCAGCCAAGATTGGACAGGGACGGAAAAACTGTTTTTT
CASSQDWTGTEKLFF
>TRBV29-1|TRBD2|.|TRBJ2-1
TGCAGCGTTACTAGCGGGGGGGCCAGTGAGCAGTTCTTC
CSVTSGGASEQFF
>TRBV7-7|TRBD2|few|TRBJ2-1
TGTGCTAGCAGCTCCTTAGCGGGAGGACTACCTCCTCCTGAGCAGTTCTTC
CASSSLAGGLPPPEQFF
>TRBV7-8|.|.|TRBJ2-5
TGTGCCAGCAGCTTACGATCGGGCTCCCAAGGGGAGACCCAGTACTTC
CASSLRSGSQGETQYF
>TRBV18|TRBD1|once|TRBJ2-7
TGTGCCACCCACCGGACAGGCCCAGGGTACGAGCAGTACTTC
CATHRTGPGYEQYF
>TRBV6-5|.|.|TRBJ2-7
TGTGCCAGCAGTTACCTCCCAGGGGAGCAGTACTTC
CASSYLPGEQYF
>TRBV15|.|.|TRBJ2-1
TGTGCCACCAGCATAGGGTTCTCGAGCTCCTACAATGAGCAGTTCTTC
CATSIGFSSSYNEQFF
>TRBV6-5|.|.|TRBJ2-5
TGTGCCAGCAGTTACTCTCCAGGGGGAGGTCAAGAGACCCAGTACTTC
CASSYSPGGGQETQYF
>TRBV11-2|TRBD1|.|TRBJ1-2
TGTGCCAGCAGCCACCCGGACAGGGCGAACGGCTACACCTTC
CASSHPDRANGYTF
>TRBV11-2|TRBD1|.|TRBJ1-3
TGTGCCAGCAGCTTAGCGGGACAGGGGGAAAACACCATATATTTT
CASSLAGQGENTIYF
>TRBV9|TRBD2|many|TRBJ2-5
TGTGCCAGCAGCGTAGCGGGGGGCCAAGAGACCCAGTACTTC
CASSVAGGQETQYF
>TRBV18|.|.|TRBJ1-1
TGTGCCAGCTCACCCAGGACCGAACTGAACACTGAAGCTTTCTTT
CASSPRTELNTEAFF
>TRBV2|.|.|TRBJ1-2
TGTGCCAGCACTCCAGGGTTCCCCAGCGGCTACACCTTC
CASTPGFPSGYTF
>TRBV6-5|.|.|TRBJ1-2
TGTGCCGGAGGGATAAGAGGGGTCTATGGCTACACCTTC
CAGGIRGVYGYTF
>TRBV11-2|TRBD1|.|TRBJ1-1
TGTGCCAGCAGCTCCCAGAGTCTCGGACAGGGGAACACTGAAGCTTTCTTT
CASSSQSLGQGNTEAFF
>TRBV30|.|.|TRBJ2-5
TGTGCCTGGAGTGTAGGGGCGAGACAAGAGACCCAGTACTTC
CAWSVGARQETQYF
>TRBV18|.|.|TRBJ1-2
TGTGCCAGCTCACCTGAGACAGGCTGGAACTATGGCTACACCTTC
CASSPETGWNYGYTF
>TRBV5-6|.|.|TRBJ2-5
TGTGCCAGCAGCTTGGGCTTGCGCGGGATTCAAGAGACCCAGTACTTC
CASSLGLRGIQETQYF
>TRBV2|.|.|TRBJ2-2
TGTGCCAGCAGCTACACCCCCACCGGGGAGCTGTTTTTT
CASSYTPTGELFF
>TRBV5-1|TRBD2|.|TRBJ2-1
TGCGCCAGCAGCTTGATGAGCGGGGGATACAATGAGCAGTTCTTC
CASSLMSGGYNEQFF
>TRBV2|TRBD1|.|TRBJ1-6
TGTGCCAGCGTCCGATTGGCAGGGGGGAATTCACCCCTCCACTTT
CASVRLAGGNSPLHF
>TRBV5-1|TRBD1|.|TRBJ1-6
TGCGCCAGCGGCTGGGACAGCGATTCACCCCTCCACTTT
CASGWDSDSPLHF
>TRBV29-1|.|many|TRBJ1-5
TGCAGCGTTGGAGGGGGAGGTAATCAGCCCCAGCATTTT
CSVGGGGNQPQHF
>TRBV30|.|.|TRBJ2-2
TGTGCCTGGAGTCAGTTGATTAAAAACGGGGAGCTGTTTTTT
CAWSQLIKNGELFF
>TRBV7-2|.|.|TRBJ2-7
TGTGCCAGCAGCTTGGGGACTTACGAGCAGTACTTC
CASSLGTYEQYF
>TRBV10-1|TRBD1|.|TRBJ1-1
TGCGCCAGCAGTGGACGGACAGGGATGAACACTGAAGCTTTCTTT
CASSGRTGMNTEAFF
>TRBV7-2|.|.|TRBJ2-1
TGTGCCAGCAGCTTAGTATCCCGCGGTCGGTTCTTC
CASSLVSRGRFF
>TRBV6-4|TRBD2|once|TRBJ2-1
TGTGCCAGCAGTGCCCTAGCGGGAGCTAGCAATGAGCAGTTCTTC
CASSALAGASNEQFF
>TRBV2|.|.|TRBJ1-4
TGTGCCAGCAGTAGTTCCGGGACTGCGGTCGAAAAACTGTTTTTT
CASSSSGTAVEKLFF
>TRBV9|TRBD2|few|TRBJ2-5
TGTGCCAGCAGCGTAGTCGGGAGGACCCAAGAGACCCAGTACTTC
CASSVVGRTQETQYF
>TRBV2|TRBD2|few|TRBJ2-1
TGTGCCAGCACCGACTTAGCGGGTGGGGCTTACAATGAGCAGTTCTTC
CASTDLAGGAYNEQFF
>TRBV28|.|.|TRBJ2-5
TGTGCCAGCAGTTACCGACAGGTCGGATCAGAGACCCAGTACTTC
CASSYRQVGSETQYF
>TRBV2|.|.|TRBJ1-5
TGTGCCAGCAGTCGCAGGGTGGCTCAGCCCCAGCATTTT
CASSRRVAQPQHF
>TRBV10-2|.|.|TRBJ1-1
TGCGCCAGCAAAGCGGGAGGGCTGAACACTGAAGCTTTCTTT
CASKAGGLNTEAFF
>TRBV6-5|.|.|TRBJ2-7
TGTGCCAGCAGTCGAGACGGGAGCTCCTACGAGCAGTACTTC
CASSRDGSSYEQYF
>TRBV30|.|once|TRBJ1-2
TGTGCCTGGAGCCCGGGGGTCTCTGGCTACACCTTC
CAWSPGVSGYTF
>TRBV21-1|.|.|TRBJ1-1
TGTGCCAGCAGCAACGGACAGGGGGGGAACACTGAAGCTTTCTTT
CASSNGQGGNTEAFF
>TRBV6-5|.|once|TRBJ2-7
TGTGCCAGCAGCAGATGGGGGTACGAGCAGTACTTC
CASSRWGYEQYF
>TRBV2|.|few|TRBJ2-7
TGTGCCAGCAGCCCAGTGGGGGAGGGACATTCCTCCTACGAGCAGTACTTC
CASSPVGEGHSSYEQYF